This T cell receptor (beta chain) originates from a study of cytomegalovirus exposure and HLA in healthy donors. Study-wide results and caveats: V- and J-gene trimming in TCR beta was tied to a missense DCLRE1C variant by an analysis performed later. The authors reported that TCR beta sequences could predict HLA-A and HLA-B alleles. These predictions were accurate for most subjects in the first cohort. Specificity of a few CMV-associated chains for CMV antigens was verified in vitro.

Among the donors, all were healthy bone marrow donors. In the PCR, 60 Vbeta and 13 Jbeta primers were used. The data were produced by immunoSEQ multiplex PCR, yet TCRdb's version contains in-frame clones alone and is incomplete. The sample carries around 300,000 clones, under 80% recorded once. V was trimmed by 1 base and J by 5 bases, leaving 12 bases between them. Germline assignment: CDR1 SEHNR and CDR2 FQNEAQ (reference sequence). The CDR3 length is 15 residues. Notes on this clone: Its antigen remains unknown.

Sequencing was done on a sample of PBMCs. The chain recombines TRBV7-9 with TRBJ1-5; the D is unclear. This receptor was identified in a female donor in good health and CMV-seronegative. CDR3 bases: TGTGCCAGCAGCTTAGGCCGACTAGGCGATCAGCCCCAGCATTTT. It encodes CASSLGRLGDQPQHF. Looking up the rest from reference TRBV7-9 and TRBJ1-5 gives the full variable domain: DTGVSQNPRHKITKRGQNVTFRCDPISEHNRLYWYRQTLGQGPEFLTYFQNEAQLEKSRLLSDRFSAERPKGSFSTLEIQRTEQGDSAMYLCASSLGRLGDQPQHFGDGTRLSIL.